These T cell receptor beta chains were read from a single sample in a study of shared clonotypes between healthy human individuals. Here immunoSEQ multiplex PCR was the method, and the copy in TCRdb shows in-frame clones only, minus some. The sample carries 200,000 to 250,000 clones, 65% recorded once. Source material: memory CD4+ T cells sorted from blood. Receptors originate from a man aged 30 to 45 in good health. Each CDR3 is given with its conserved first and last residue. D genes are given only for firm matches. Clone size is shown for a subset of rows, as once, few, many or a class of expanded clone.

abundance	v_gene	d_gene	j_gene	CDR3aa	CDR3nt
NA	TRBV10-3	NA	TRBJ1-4	CAISERGAGANEKLFF	TGTGCCATCAGTGAGAGAGGGGCAGGGGCTAATGAAAAACTGTTTTTT
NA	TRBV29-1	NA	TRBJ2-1	CSVEEVLSEQFF	TGCAGCGTTGAAGAGGTTCTAAGTGAGCAGTTCTTC
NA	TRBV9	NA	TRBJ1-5	CASSVDGINQPQHF	TGTGCCAGCAGCGTAGACGGAATAAATCAGCCCCAGCATTTT
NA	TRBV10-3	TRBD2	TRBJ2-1	CAISQAASGRDEQFF	TGTGCCATCAGCCAGGCGGCTAGCGGGAGGGATGAGCAGTTCTTC
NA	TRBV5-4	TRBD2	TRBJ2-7	CASSRGLAEPSYEQYF	TGTGCCAGCAGCAGGGGACTAGCGGAACCCTCCTACGAGCAGTACTTC
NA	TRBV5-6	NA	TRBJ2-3	CASSLGPSTDTQYF	TGTGCCAGCAGCTTGGGTCCTAGCACAGATACGCAGTATTTT
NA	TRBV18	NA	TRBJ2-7	CASSPRGSYEQYF	TGTGCCAGCTCACCCCGCGGGTCCTACGAGCAGTACTTC
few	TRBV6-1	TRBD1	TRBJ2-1	CASTAEPGQINEQFF	TGTGCCAGCACGGCCGAACCGGGACAGATAAATGAGCAGTTCTTC
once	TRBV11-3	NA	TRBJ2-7	CASSPRPGDEQYF	TGTGCCAGCAGCCCCAGACCGGGAGATGAGCAGTACTTC
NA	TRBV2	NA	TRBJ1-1	CASSGQGTRGTEAFF	TGTGCCAGCAGTGGGCAAGGGACCCGGGGCACTGAAGCTTTCTTT
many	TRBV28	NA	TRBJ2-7	CASSLVLLRDPYEQYF	TGTGCCAGCAGTTTAGTATTGTTGCGGGACCCCTACGAGCAGTACTTC
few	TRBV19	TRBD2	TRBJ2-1	CASSSTSGRRSYNEQFF	TGTGCCAGTAGTTCGACTAGCGGGAGGCGGTCCTACAATGAGCAGTTCTTC
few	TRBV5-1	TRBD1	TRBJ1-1	CASSPGGQGLLAEAFF	TGCGCCAGCAGCCCTGGCGGACAGGGTCTTTTGGCTGAAGCTTTCTTT
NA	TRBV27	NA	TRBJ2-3	CASMTGRGADTQYF	TGTGCCAGCATGACGGGCCGAGGGGCAGATACGCAGTATTTT
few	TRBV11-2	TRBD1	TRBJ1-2	CASSAGQGYGYTF	TGTGCCAGCAGCGCCGGACAGGGCTATGGCTACACCTTC
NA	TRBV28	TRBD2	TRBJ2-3	CASSLAGGRSHTQYF	TGTGCCAGCAGTTTAGCGGGAGGCCGCAGTCATACGCAGTATTTT
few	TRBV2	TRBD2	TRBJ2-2	CASRTSGLSGELFF	TGTGCCAGCAGGACTAGCGGTCTCAGCGGGGAGCTGTTTTTT
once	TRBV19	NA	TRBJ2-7	CASPAFSRELYEQYF	TGTGCCAGTCCGGCTTTTAGCCGAGAACTCTACGAGCAGTACTTC
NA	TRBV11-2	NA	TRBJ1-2	CASSLIGSEYGYTF	TGTGCCAGCAGCTTAATAGGCTCTGAATATGGCTACACCTTC
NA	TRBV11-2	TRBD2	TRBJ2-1	CASSQGTSGGAYNEQFF	TGTGCCAGCAGCCAGGGGACTAGCGGGGGTGCCTACAATGAGCAGTTCTTC
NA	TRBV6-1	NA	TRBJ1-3	CAGGTNSGNTIYF	TGTGCCGGGGGGACAAACTCTGGAAACACCATATATTTT
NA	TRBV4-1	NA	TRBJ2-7	CASSQDFAIYEQYF	TGCGCCAGCAGCCAAGATTTCGCGATTTACGAGCAGTACTTC
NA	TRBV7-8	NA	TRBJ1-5	CASSGAGNQPQHF	TGTGCCAGCAGCGGGGCAGGGAATCAGCCCCAGCATTTT
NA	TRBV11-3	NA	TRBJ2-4	CASSSPPKNIQYF	TGTGCCAGCAGCTCCCCCCCGAAGAACATTCAGTACTTC
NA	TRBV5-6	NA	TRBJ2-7	CASSPRGPAGRFSEQYF	TGTGCCAGCAGCCCAAGGGGTCCCGCAGGCCGTTTTAGCGAGCAGTACTTC
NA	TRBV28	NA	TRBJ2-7	CASSPGGGVHYEQYF	TGTGCCAGCAGCCCCGGAGGGGGTGTTCACTACGAGCAGTACTTC
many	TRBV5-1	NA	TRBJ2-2	CASSLNTGELFF	TGCGCCAGCAGCTTAAACACCGGGGAGCTGTTTTTT
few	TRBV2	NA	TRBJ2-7	CASSVQSGAYEQYF	TGTGCCAGCAGTGTGCAGAGCGGTGCCTACGAGCAGTACTTC
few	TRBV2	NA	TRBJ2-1	CASSSIGVGYNEQFF	TGTGCCAGCAGTTCCATTGGGGTAGGCTACAATGAGCAGTTCTTC
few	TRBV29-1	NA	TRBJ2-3	CSVDTQYF	TGCAGCGTAGATACGCAGTATTTT
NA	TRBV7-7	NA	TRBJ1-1	CASSLDRNTEAFF	TGTGCTAGCAGCTTAGACCGGAACACTGAAGCTTTCTTT
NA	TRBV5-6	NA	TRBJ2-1	CASSYRLGYNEQFF	TGTGCCAGCAGCTATAGACTGGGGTACAATGAGCAGTTCTTC
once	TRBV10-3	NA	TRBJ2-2	CAISGNQGTGELFF	TGTGCCATCAGTGGGAATCAGGGAACCGGGGAGCTGTTTTTT
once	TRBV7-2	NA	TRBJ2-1	CASSLERFSNEQFF	TGTGCCAGCAGCTTAGAGCGGTTCTCCAATGAGCAGTTCTTC
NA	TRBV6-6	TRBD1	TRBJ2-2	CASRTTGGVAGELFF	TGTGCCAGCAGGACGACAGGGGGCGTAGCCGGGGAGCTGTTTTTT
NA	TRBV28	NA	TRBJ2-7	CASFSNYEQYF	TGTGCCAGCTTCAGTAACTACGAGCAGTACTTC
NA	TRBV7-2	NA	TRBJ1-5	CASSLQGDQPQHF	TGTGCCAGCAGCTTACAGGGCGATCAGCCCCAGCATTTT
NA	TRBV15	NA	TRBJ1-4	CATSRDYGASNEKLFF	TGTGCCACCAGCAGAGATTATGGTGCATCTAATGAAAAACTGTTTTTT
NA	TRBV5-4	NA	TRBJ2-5	CASSLGRETQYF	TGTGCCAGCAGCTTGGGACGAGAGACCCAGTACTTC
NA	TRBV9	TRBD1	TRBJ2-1	CANSVIAGGIDEQFF	TGTGCCAACAGCGTGATTGCAGGGGGCATTGATGAGCAGTTCTTC
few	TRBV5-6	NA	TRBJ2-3	CASSARDSDTQYF	TGTGCCAGCAGCGCCCGGGACTCAGATACGCAGTATTTT
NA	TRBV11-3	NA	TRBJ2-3	CASSLARGSDTQYF	TGTGCCAGCAGCTTAGCCCGCGGTTCAGATACGCAGTATTTT
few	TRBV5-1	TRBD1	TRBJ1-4	CASSSGGQGFEKLFF	TGCGCCAGCAGCTCGGGAGGACAGGGGTTTGAAAAACTGTTTTTT
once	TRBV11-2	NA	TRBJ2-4	CASSLGQGNIQYF	TGTGCCAGCAGCTTAGGCCAGGGGAACATTCAGTACTTC
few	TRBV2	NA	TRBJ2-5	CASSYIKETQYF	TGTGCCAGCAGTTACATTAAAGAGACCCAGTACTTC
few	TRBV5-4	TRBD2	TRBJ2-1	CASSPGAGGENEQFF	TGTGCCAGCAGCCCTGGAGCGGGAGGGGAGAATGAGCAGTTCTTC
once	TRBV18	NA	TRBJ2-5	CASSPGSAQETQYF	TGTGCCAGCTCACCAGGGAGCGCCCAAGAGACCCAGTACTTC